The rows below give T cell receptor beta chains drawn from one sample of a study of shared clonotypes between healthy human individuals. Assay: immunoSEQ multiplex PCR; the TCRdb copy retains only in-frame clones and omits some. The table includes under 2.5 million clones, about 90% detected once. The sample comprised naive CD4+ T cells from PBMCs. These receptors all come from a man aged 18 to 35 in good health. Some clones in this sample may be carry-over from other donors' samples. The CDR3 runs from the conserved cysteine through the conserved F or W. A D gene is named only where the DNA matches it firmly. Clone size appears in some rows only: once, few, many, or a class for an expanded clone.

NA	TRBV15	TRBJ1-1	NA	TGTGCCACCAGCAGAGAGGAGGAGAGCACTGAAGCTTTCTTT	CATSREEESTEAFF
TRBD2	TRBV4-3	TRBJ2-3	NA	TGCGCCAGCAGCCAAGATTCTGCGGGAGGGCTGAATACGCAGTATTTT	CASSQDSAGGLNTQYF
NA	TRBV6-5	TRBJ2-7	NA	TGTGCCAGCAGTTACTCAGAAGCGTTCACCTACGAGCAGTACTTC	CASSYSEAFTYEQYF
NA	TRBV9	TRBJ1-2	once	TGTGCCAGCAGCGGATCCTCTGACAGGAACTATGGCTACACCTTC	CASSGSSDRNYGYTF
NA	TRBV5-6	TRBJ2-7	NA	TGTGCCAGCAGCTTGGCAGATCGCGAGCAGTACTTC	CASSLADREQYF
NA	TRBV2	TRBJ2-2	NA	TGTGCCAGCAAGGAGACAGGGAACACCGGGGAGCTGTTTTTT	CASKETGNTGELFF
NA	TRBV6-5	TRBJ1-1	NA	TGTGCCAGCAGTTACGTCCGGGAGCGCGCTTTCTTT	CASSYVRERAFF
TRBD2	TRBV7-9	TRBJ2-1	NA	TGTGCCAGCAGCTTAGGAGTAGCGGGAGGATGGAATGAGCAGTTCTTC	CASSLGVAGGWNEQFF
NA	TRBV5-1	TRBJ2-5	NA	TGCGCCAGCAGCTTGTTAGGGGAGGAGACCCAGTACTTC	CASSLLGEETQYF
TRBD1	TRBV19	TRBJ1-2	NA	TGTGCCAGTAGTATCCAGGGGGGCAACTATGGCTACACCTTC	CASSIQGGNYGYTF
TRBD2	TRBV19	TRBJ2-2	NA	TGTGCCAGTAGTCAGAGGGCTAGCGGGACCACCGGGGAGCTGTTTTTT	CASSQRASGTTGELFF
TRBD2	TRBV4-2	TRBJ2-5	NA	TGTGCCAGCAGCTTAGGGAGTAGCGGGAGGGCCGACGAGACCCAGTACTTC	CASSLGSSGRADETQYF
TRBD2	TRBV5-1	TRBJ2-5	NA	TGCGCCAGCACCTACCTAGCGGGAGGACCGGAGACCCAGTACTTC	CASTYLAGGPETQYF
NA	TRBV28	TRBJ2-1	NA	TGTGCCAGCAGTACGACAGTGAATGAGCAGTTCTTC	CASSTTVNEQFF
NA	TRBV2	TRBJ2-6	NA	TGTGCCAGCAGTGCGAGAGTTCTCAGTTCCTATGGGGCCAACGTCCTGACTTTC	CASSARVLSSYGANVLTF
NA	TRBV7-8	TRBJ2-7	NA	TGTGCCAGCAGCCCTCGAGTGGGTGTCCGCTCCTACGAGCAGTACTTC	CASSPRVGVRSYEQYF
TRBD1	TRBV19	TRBJ2-7	NA	TGTGCCAGTAGTATAGACGGGACAGGGACCCGCGAGCAGTACTTC	CASSIDGTGTREQYF
NA	TRBV11-3	TRBJ2-7	NA	TGTGCCAGCGGAGTGGCGGAGATGGGCGAGCAGTACTTC	CASGVAEMGEQYF
NA	TRBV18	TRBJ2-5	NA	TGTGCCAGCTCGGACAGCTGGGCCCAGTACTTC	CASSDSWAQYF
NA	TRBV6-5	TRBJ2-1	once	TGTGCCAGCAGAAGTTTAAGCTCCTACAATGAGCAGTTCTTC	CASRSLSSYNEQFF
NA	TRBV7-2	TRBJ2-2	NA	TGTGCCAGCAGCTTATTTAGCAGGGCGAACACCGGGGAGCTGTTTTTT	CASSLFSRANTGELFF
NA	TRBV30	TRBJ2-3	NA	TGTGCCTGGAGTGGGACCCCGGAGGATACGCAGTATTTT	CAWSGTPEDTQYF
NA	TRBV2	TRBJ2-7	NA	TGTGCCAGCAGTGGCGGGTATAGCTCCTACGAGCAGTACTTC	CASSGGYSSYEQYF